Following are 16 T cell receptor beta chains from one sample sequenced in a study of blood T cell repertoires in COVID-19. Generated by immunoSEQ multiplex PCR, the TCRdb table keeps only in-frame clones and is missing some. The table lists about 35,000 clones, roughly 88% of them singletons. Sequencing was done on a sample of peripheral blood. The receptors shown here come from a human donor in a cohort sampled during active COVID-19.

In this sample, this clone turned up once. V gene TRBV6-5 combines with J gene TRBJ1-6; 7 bases map to TRBD1. V lost 4 bases, J lost 10 bases, and 7 bases stayed unmatched. This CDR3 is 14 amino acids long. CDR1 is MNHEY, CDR2 SVGAGI, per germline. CDR3 loop: CASSLDQGVSPLHF. DNA of the CDR3: TGTGCCAGCAGTTTAGACCAGGGGGTCTCACCCCTCCACTTT.

The chain carries TRBV28 and TRBJ1-2; D possibly corresponds to TRBD1 (6 bases). Trimming stripped 6 bases from V and 1 base from J, with 15 bases between. Germline lookup yields CDR1 MDHEN and CDR2 SYDVKM. The CDR3 contains 15 residues. For the CDR3, the DNA is TGTGCCAGCAGCGCCCCGGGACAAAATAACTATGGCTACACCTTC. Translated, it gives CASSAPGQNNYGYTF.

This rearrangement joins TRBV6-1 to TRBJ2-5, with D perhaps matching TRBD1 (5 bases). Looked up from germline, CDR1 is MNHNS and CDR2 is SASEGT. This CDR3 comprises 16 residues. V shed 2 bases and J shed 7 bases, with 20 bases lying between them. The CDR3, as DNA: TGTGCCAGCAGTGAACTTTCAGGGTTTGTGATAGGGACCCAGTACTTC. Its translation is CASSELSGFVIGTQYF.

This clone was observed a few times. The chain recombines TRBV19 with TRBJ1-5, with a possible D match to TRBD1 (6 bases). Germline CDR1 and CDR2: LNHDA and SQIVND (reference sequence). Trimming took off 0 bases at V and 3 bases at J, with 21 bases between the two ends. This CDR3 is built from 19 residues. CDR3 in DNA: TGTGCCAGTAGTATAGATGGAGCAGGGGATTGGGTTAACAATCAGCCCCAGCATTTT. This sequence encodes CASSIDGAGDWVNNQPQHF.

The chain recombines TRBV6-4 with TRBJ1-4; a weak D match, TRBD1 (6 bases). The CDR3 totals 15 residues. Germline V lookup: CDR1 MRHNA, CDR2 SNTAGT. Between the trimmed V and J ends, which lost 8 bases and 5 bases, there was a span of 18 bases. The CDR3, as DNA: TGTGCCAGCTTAAGGTATCAGGGGTCGAATGAAAAACTGTTTTTT. Translating gives CASLRYQGSNEKLFF.

This clone came up once. The gene calls are TRBV7-9 and TRBJ2-1; 12 bases align to TRBD2. The trim removed 4 bases at V and 4 bases at J, leaving 8 bases unmatched. The CDR3 runs to 17 residues. CDR1 is SEHNR, CDR2 FQNEAQ, per germline (reference sequence). The CDR3 DNA reads TGTGCCAGCAGCTCCGGACTAGCGGGAAGGAGTTACAATGAGCAGTTCTTC. It codes for CASSSGLAGRSYNEQFF. Using reference TRBV7-9 and TRBJ2-1 for the parts outside the CDR3, the full variable domain is DTGVSQNPRHKITKRGQNVTFRCDPISEHNRLYWYRQTLGQGPEFLTYFQNEAQLEKSRLLSDRFSAERPKGSFSTLEIQRTEQGDSAMYLCASSSGLAGRSYNEQFFGPGTRLTVL.

The chain employs TRBV2 and TRBJ2-5; D is undetermined. From germline, CDR1 is SNHLY and CDR2 FYNNEI. The CDR3 contains 11 residues. V lost 7 bases, J lost 9 bases, and 12 bases lay in between. CDR3: CASKTTEPQYF. In DNA, the CDR3 is TGTGCCAGCAAAACAACGGAGCCCCAGTACTTC.

V and J are TRBV5-4 and TRBJ1-2; TRBD1 matches at 8 bases. CDR1 and CDR2 from the germline V gene are SGHNT and YYREEE (reference sequence). This CDR3 comprises 16 residues. Trimming cost V 0 bases and J 4 bases; bases outside gene matches: 8. The CDR3 protein is CASSLEAGQAGYGYTF. CDR3 in DNA: TGTGCCAGCAGCTTGGAAGCGGGACAGGCCGGCTATGGCTACACCTTC.

This chain connects TRBV5-1 to TRBJ2-5, with TRBD2 matching 8 bases. The germline V gene encodes CDR1 SGHRS and CDR2 YFSETQ. The CDR3 extends over 16 amino acids. V trimming: 2 bases; J trimming: 1 base; junction bases outside the gene matches: 7. DNA for the CDR3: TGCGCCAGCAGCTTCGGGCTAGCGGGCCTCCAAGAGACCCAGTACTTC. Protein product: CASSFGLAGLQETQYF.

The V gene is TRBV11-1, the J gene TRBJ2-7; 8 bases match TRBD1. With 5 bases clipped from V and 7 bases from J, the junction kept 10 bases outside the gene matches. This CDR3 has 14 residues. CDR1 and CDR2 (germline): SGHAT, FQDESV (reference sequence). The CDR3 bases are TGTGCCAGCAGCCCTTCATGGACAGGGAGGGAGCAGTACTTC. It specifies CASSPSWTGREQYF.

The rearrangement links TRBV18 to TRBJ2-7; 9 nucleotides align to TRBD1. Germline CDR1 and CDR2: KGHSH and LQKENI. The V and J ends lost 3 bases and 2 bases, in that order; junction bases with no gene match: 2. CDR3 length equals 14 residues. The CDR3 is CASSPGQGTYEQYF. The CDR3 DNA sequence: TGTGCCAGCTCACCGGGACAGGGTACCTACGAGCAGTACTTC.

The J gene is TRBJ2-1, the V gene TRBV25-1; 7 positions match TRBD1. This CDR3 region has 16 residues. Trimming removed 3 bases from V and 4 bases from J; junction bases left unmatched: 9. Per the germline V gene, CDR1 is MGHDK and CDR2 is SYGVNS. The CDR3 is CASSDQHRGTYNEQFF. Written as DNA, the CDR3 is TGTGCCAGCAGTGATCAACACAGGGGAACGTACAATGAGCAGTTCTTC.

This sequence joins TRBV28 and TRBJ1-2; D perhaps matches TRBD1 (6 bases). V lost 4 bases to trimming and J lost 2 bases, with 11 bases between them. The CDR3 runs to 14 residues. Germline-derived CDR1 and CDR2 are MDHEN and SYDVKM. The CDR3 DNA reads TGTGCCAGCAGTTCAGGGGTTCGCAACTATGGCTACACCTTC. Its translation is CASSSGVRNYGYTF.

The V call is TRBV13, the J call TRBJ1-1; 8 bases agree with TRBD1. The germline V gene has CDR1 PRHDT and CDR2 FYEKMQ (reference sequence). The ends lost 8 bases at V and 0 bases at J; junction bases unmatched: 8. The CDR3 is 15 amino acids. The CDR3 loop is CASHLARGLNTEAFF. The DNA for the CDR3 is TGTGCCAGCCACCTGGCCAGGGGGCTGAACACTGAAGCTTTCTTT.

This sequence joins TRBV14 and TRBJ2-1, with 10 bases aligning to TRBD2. This CDR3 has 15 amino acids. The germline CDR1 and CDR2 sequences are SGHDN and FVKESK. V shed 1 base, J shed 13 bases, and the junction held 10 bases outside the gene matches. The CDR3 DNA is TGTGCCAGCAGCCAAGGACTAGCGGGCTCCGGACCCCAGTTCTTC. Translation gives CASSQGLAGSGPQFF. Based on the CDR3 plus reference TRBV14 and TRBJ2-1, the full variable domain is EAGVTQFPSHSVIEKGQTVTLRCDPISGHDNLYWYRRVMGKEIKFLLHFVKESKQDESGMPNNRFLAERTGGTYSTLKVQPAELEDSGVYFCASSQGLAGSGPQFFGPGTRLTVL.

The V call is TRBV28, the J call TRBJ1-5; a possible D gene is TRBD1 (5 bases). The ends were cut back, 2 bases at V and 3 bases at J, with 8 bases in the middle. Per the germline V gene, CDR1 is MDHEN and CDR2 is SYDVKM. This CDR3 has 14 amino acids. This chain's CDR3 is CASSLTGFNQPQHF. In nucleotides, the CDR3 is TGTGCCAGCAGTTTAACAGGATTCAATCAGCCCCAGCATTTT.